Detailed here is one TCR beta chain. V shed 3 bases and J shed 0 bases, with 13 bases lying between them. The CDR3 contains 15 residues. Germline V gene data show CDR1 as SGHRS and CDR2 as YFSETQ. Per the original data handling: Amplification of reference gene primers was used by the study to estimate nucleated cell counts. This table comes from immunoSEQ multiplex PCR, and its TCRdb copy is limited to in-frame clones, with some not included. D and trimming come from the DNA, and the V and J calls and clone size come from that table. The table includes approximately 400,000 clones, roughly 87% detected once. These data are taken from a study of blood T cell repertoires in COVID-19. Overall study context: The analysed material was cDNA or gDNA that came from T cells, B-cell-depleted T cells, or PBMCs.

This study enrolled people aged roughly 18 to 90 from around 26 US geographic areas. Resolution of symptoms, clearance, or two negative PCRs was present in recovered Cohort 3 donors. The receptor's source is a woman between 50 and 59 years old who had recovered from COVID-19. This chain joins TRBV5-1 and TRBJ2-7; maybe TRBD2 (5 bases). Sequenced: PBMCs or T cells enriched from blood (not recorded which). CDR3 residues: CASSWGEVSSYEQYF. The CDR3 bases are TGCGCCAGCAGCTGGGGAGAAGTGAGCTCCTACGAGCAGTACTTC.